This T cell receptor beta chain is from a study of blood T cell repertoires in COVID-19. Whole-study context: There were acute and convalescent COVID-19 samples, and they came from the United States, Italy and Spain. Nucleic acid was either cDNA or gDNA, and it came from T cells, B-cell-depleted T cells, or PBMCs.

Study processing details: Scientists estimated how many nucleated cells there were by amplifying reference gene primers. TCRdb's copy holds only in-frame clones and misses some; the assay was immunoSEQ multiplex PCR. That table is the source of V, J and clone size, and D and trimming were worked out from the DNA. The repertoire has about 17,000 clones, more than 85% of them found once; the top ten carry around 5%. The CDR3 consists of 14 residues. The trim removed 0 bases at V and 5 bases at J, leaving 2 bases unmatched. Germline V gene data show CDR1 as MNHEY and CDR2 as SVGEGT. What was sequenced was peripheral blood. This clonotype was obtained from a human donor in a cohort sampled during active COVID-19. The chain has TRBV6-2 or TRBV6-3 and TRBJ2-5; 8 bases agree with TRBD2. CDR3 sequence (DNA): TGTGCCAGCAGTTACTCCGGCGGGGGGGAGACCCAGTACTTC. It yields the protein CASSYSGGGETQYF.